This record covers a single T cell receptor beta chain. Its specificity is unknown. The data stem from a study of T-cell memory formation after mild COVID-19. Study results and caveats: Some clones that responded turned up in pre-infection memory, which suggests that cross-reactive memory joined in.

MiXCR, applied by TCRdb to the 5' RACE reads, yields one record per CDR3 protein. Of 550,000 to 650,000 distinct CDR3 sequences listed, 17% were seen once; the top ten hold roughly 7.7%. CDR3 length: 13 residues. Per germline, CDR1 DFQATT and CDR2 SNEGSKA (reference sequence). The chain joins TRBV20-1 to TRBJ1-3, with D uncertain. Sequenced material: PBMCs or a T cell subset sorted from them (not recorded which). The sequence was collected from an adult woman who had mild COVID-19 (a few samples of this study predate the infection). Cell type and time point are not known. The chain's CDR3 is CSADSRLGNTIYF. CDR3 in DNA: TGCAGCGCTGACTCGCGTCTTGGGAACACCATATATTTT.